One sample yielded the 17 T cell receptor beta chains listed below, sequenced in a study of cytomegalovirus exposure and HLA in healthy donors. Both 60 Vbeta primers and 13 Jbeta primers went into the PCR. Produced via immunoSEQ multiplex PCR; TCRdb's table is partial and in-frame only. Here the sample spans about 180,000 clones, approximately 80% being singletons. Sequencing input: PBMCs. The receptors shown here come from a woman between 18 and 29 years old in good health and CMV-seropositive.

The chain combines TRBV27 with TRBJ1-5, with D perhaps matching TRBD1 (6 bases). The CDR3 sequence is 16 residues long. The V end was cut by 4 bases, the J end by 0 bases, with 13 bases between. Germline V gene lookup returns CDR1 MNHEY and CDR2 SMNVEV (reference sequence). The CDR3 loop is CASSSNRVGSNQPQHF. CDR3 in DNA: TGTGCCAGCAGTTCCAACAGGGTAGGTAGCAATCAGCCCCAGCATTTT.

Points on this clone: The same CDR3 arises from other DNA sequences in this sample as well. The chain combines TRBV4-2 with TRBJ2-5, with D tentatively TRBD2 (7 bases). V lost 1 base to trimming and J lost 5 bases, with 14 bases between them. Per germline, CDR1 LGHNA and CDR2 YNFKEQ. The CDR3 spans 15 residues. CDR3 DNA: TGTGCCAGCAGCCAAGGGAGAGGGGGAGGGGAGACCCAGTACTTC. Translated: CASSQGRGGGETQYF.

The chain recombines TRBV19 with TRBJ2-2; 7 bases line up with TRBD1. With 7 bases clipped from V and 5 bases from J, the junction kept 7 bases outside the gene matches. The CDR3 length is 14 residues. Germline CDR1 and CDR2: LNHDA and SQIVND (reference sequence). Written as DNA, the CDR3 is TGTGCCAGTACCCAAATACAGGGGACCGGGGAGCTGTTTTTT. Its translation is CASTQIQGTGELFF.

This clone was seen a single time. CDR3 bases: TGTGCCGTCGGGGGATCAACTAATGAAAAACTGTTTTTT. Protein sequence: CAVGGSTNEKLFF. The chain recombines TRBV27 with TRBJ1-4; D perhaps matches TRBD1 (5 bases). V dropped 11 bases and J dropped 0 bases, with 10 bases sitting between them. Germline lookup yields CDR1 MNHEY and CDR2 SMNVEV (reference sequence). The CDR3 contains 13 residues.

J is TRBJ2-5 and V is TRBV25-1, with 11 nucleotides matching TRBD1. Germline CDR1 MGHDK, CDR2 SYGVNS. There are 15 residues in the CDR3. V gave up 3 bases and J gave up 4 bases; unmatched junction bases: 4. In DNA form, the CDR3 reads TGTGCCAGCAGTGAGAAGGGACAGGGGGGAGAGACCCAGTACTTC. This gives the protein CASSEKGQGGETQYF.

This chain connects TRBV4-1 to TRBJ2-2; maybe TRBD1 (6 bases). Germline V lookup: CDR1 MGHRA, CDR2 YSYEKL. V gave up 3 bases and J gave up 6 bases, with 17 bases separating them. This CDR3 has 16 residues. This CDR3 is CASSHNRPQGSGELFF. The CDR3 coding sequence is TGCGCCAGCAGCCACAATAGGCCACAGGGTTCCGGGGAGCTGTTTTTT.

J is TRBJ2-7 and V is TRBV30; the match to TRBD2 covers 8 bases. CDR1 and CDR2 (germline): GTSNPN, SVGIG (reference sequence). The CDR3 is made up of 12 amino acids. V shed 4 bases and J 12 bases; nucleotides not matched to a gene: 11. The CDR3 nucleotides read TGTGCCTGGATAGACCCGGGACTAGAGGGGTACTTC. As protein: CAWIDPGLEGYF.

The V and J genes are TRBV2 and TRBJ2-5, with 12 bases fitting TRBD1. The germline CDR1 and CDR2 sequences are SNHLY and FYNNEI. This CDR3 spans 17 amino acids. In nucleotides, the CDR3 is TGTGCAACCCGGGACAGGGGGCGAAGGGGGGGCCAAGAGACCCAGTACTTC. This encodes CATRDRGRRGGQETQYF.

This clone was counted only a few times. The chain carries TRBV5-1 and TRBJ1-2; D uncertain. CDR3 size: 17 residues. Looked up from germline, CDR1 is SGHRS and CDR2 is YFSETQ. Trimming took 1 base from V and 0 from J, leaving 16 bases between them. CDR3 region: CASSLFRGSNANYGYTF. As DNA, the CDR3 is TGCGCCAGCAGCTTGTTCCGGGGATCGAACGCTAACTATGGCTACACCTTC.

The chain combines TRBV5-4 with TRBJ1-6, with TRBD1 matching 8 bases. Unmatched junction bases numbered 2, after V lost 0 bases and J lost 9 bases. The CDR3 is 14 residues long. Germline values: CDR1 SGHNT, CDR2 YYREEE (reference sequence). The CDR3 DNA reads TGTGCCAGCAGCTTGGACAGGGGGGGTTCACCCCTCCACTTT. This codes for CASSLDRGGSPLHF.

The chain is built from TRBV19 and TRBJ1-5; tentatively, D is TRBD1 (5 bases). The ends were cut back, 4 bases at V and 7 bases at J, with 17 bases in the middle. The CDR3 totals 15 residues. Germline lookup yields CDR1 LNHDA and CDR2 SQIVND (reference sequence). CDR3 nucleotides: TGTGCCAGTAGTACCCCGGGGGTATGGGGGCAGCCCCAGCATTTT. Translation: CASSTPGVWGQPQHF.

The chain employs TRBV5-1 and TRBJ1-2, with a weak D call TRBD1 (6 bases). The CDR3 is made up of 15 amino acids. Germline loops: CDR1 SGHRS, CDR2 YFSETQ. V lost 1 base and J lost 10, with 20 bases in between. In DNA form, the CDR3 reads TGCGCCAGCAGCTTGTACCCGGGGACAACGGGTGTCTACACCTTC. Its translation: CASSLYPGTTGVYTF.

The sample holds a few counts of this clone. V gene TRBV2 combines with J gene TRBJ1-2; TRBD1 matches at 10 bases. The V gene end was trimmed by 3 bases and the J gene end by 0 bases; junction bases not matched to a gene: 1. The CDR3 sequence is 15 residues long. Germline V CDR1 and CDR2: SNHLY, FYNNEI. The CDR3 sequence is CASSDDRGPNYGYTF. DNA of the CDR3: TGTGCCAGCAGTGACGACAGGGGGCCTAACTATGGCTACACCTTC.

V usage is TRBV7-9 and J usage is TRBJ2-3; 13 bases are shared with TRBD2. The V segment lost 4 bases and the J segment 1 base; nucleotides outside the gene matches: 2. The CDR3 extends over 16 amino acids. From germline, CDR1 is SEHNR and CDR2 FQNEAQ (reference sequence). This CDR3 reads CASSSGTSGGTDTQYF. The DNA of the CDR3 is TGTGCCAGCAGCTCCGGGACTAGCGGGGGCACAGATACGCAGTATTTT.

About this clone itself: One end of the junction does not line up with germline, which may come from a read error. The J gene is TRBJ1-2, the V gene TRBV7-9; 9 bases are a match to TRBD1. The germline CDR1 and CDR2 sequences are SEHNR and FQNEAQ (reference sequence). This CDR3 spans 16 amino acids. CDR3: CSSSFCRDRVCYGYTF. The CDR3 DNA follows: TGTTCCAGCAGCTTCTGCCGGGACAGGGTGTGTTATGGCTACACCTTC.

In nucleotides, the CDR3 is TGTGCCAGCAGCCAGGAGTACCAAGAGACCCAGTACTTC. Translation gives CASSQEYQETQYF. This sequence joins TRBV14 and TRBJ2-5; D not certain. Trimming left V 3 bases short and J 0 bases short, with 5 bases between. The germline V gene encodes CDR1 SGHDN and CDR2 FVKESK. The CDR3 has 13 amino acids.

The chain links TRBV4-1 to TRBJ1-2; TRBD1 agrees at 10 bases. The germline gives CDR1 MGHRA, CDR2 YSYEKL. CDR3 length: 15 residues. With V trimmed by 6 bases and J by 4 bases, 8 bases remained unmatched. The CDR3 reads CASREDRGWVYGYTF. The CDR3 DNA follows: TGCGCCAGCAGAGAGGACAGGGGGTGGGTCTATGGCTACACCTTC.